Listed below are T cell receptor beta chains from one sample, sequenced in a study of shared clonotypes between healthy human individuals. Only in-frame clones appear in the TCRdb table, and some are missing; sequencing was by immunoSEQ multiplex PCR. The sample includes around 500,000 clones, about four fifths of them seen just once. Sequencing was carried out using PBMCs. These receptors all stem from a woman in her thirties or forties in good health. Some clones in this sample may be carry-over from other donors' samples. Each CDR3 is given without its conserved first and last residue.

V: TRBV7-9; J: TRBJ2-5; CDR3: ASSRGQGGETQY
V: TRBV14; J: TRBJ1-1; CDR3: ASSPYNRGVFSAS
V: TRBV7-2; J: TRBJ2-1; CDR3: ASSIPAGVRPWEQF
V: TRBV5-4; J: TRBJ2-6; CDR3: ASSGVAAGANVLT
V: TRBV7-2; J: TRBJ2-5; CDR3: ASSPASSIQETQY
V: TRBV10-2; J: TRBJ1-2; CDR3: ASSERGWIRANYGYT
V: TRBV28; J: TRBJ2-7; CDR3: ASSFLPTGDEQY
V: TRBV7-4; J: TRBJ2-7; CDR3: ASSPTREMGLDEQY
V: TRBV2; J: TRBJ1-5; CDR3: ASRETENQPQH
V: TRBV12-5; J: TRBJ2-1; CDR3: ASGFSVSASYNEQF
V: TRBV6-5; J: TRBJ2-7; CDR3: ASSSDRGLSYEQY
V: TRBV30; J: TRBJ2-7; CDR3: ASTKLGSYEQY
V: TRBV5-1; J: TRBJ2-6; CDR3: ASSLTASSGANVLT
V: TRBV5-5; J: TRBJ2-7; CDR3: ASRTPGLSYEQY
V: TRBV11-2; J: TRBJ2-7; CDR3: ASSMDAGRGEQY
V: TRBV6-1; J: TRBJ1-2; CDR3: ASSEVGWGQRGYT
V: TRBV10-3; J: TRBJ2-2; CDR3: ATSLGTSNTGELF
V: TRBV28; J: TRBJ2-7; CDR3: ASSLIGRGPYEQY
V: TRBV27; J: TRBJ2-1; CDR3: ASSLGGREQF
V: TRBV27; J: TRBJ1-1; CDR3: ASNKGRNTEAF
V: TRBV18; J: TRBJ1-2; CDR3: ASSPRSGDYGYT
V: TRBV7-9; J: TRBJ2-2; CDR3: ASSLTTGSGELF
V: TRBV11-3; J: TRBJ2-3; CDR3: ASSPGQASDTQY
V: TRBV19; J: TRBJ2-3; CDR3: ASSTLRGTSRDPGADTQY
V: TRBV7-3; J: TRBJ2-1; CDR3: ASSLNQGERNNEQF
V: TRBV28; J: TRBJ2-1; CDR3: ASTLSGTESEQF
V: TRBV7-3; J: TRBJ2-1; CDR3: ASSPPTRFNEQF
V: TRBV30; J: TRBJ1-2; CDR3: AWSGVQGVSGYT
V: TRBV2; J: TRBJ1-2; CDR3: ASSGDYGYT
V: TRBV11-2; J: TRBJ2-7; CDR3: ASSLSGTEMGEQY
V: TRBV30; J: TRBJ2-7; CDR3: AWSVMGYEQY
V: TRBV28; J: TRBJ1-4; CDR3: ASSLGQDPRGLF
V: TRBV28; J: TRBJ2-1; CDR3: ASSLWGQGVLYEQF
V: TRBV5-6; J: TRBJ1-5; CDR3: ASSSWTGHNQPQH
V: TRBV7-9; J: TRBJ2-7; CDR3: ASSNRDTLEQY
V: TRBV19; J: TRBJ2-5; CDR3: ASSIDRQGRETQY
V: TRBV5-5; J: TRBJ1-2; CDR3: ASSLEWEVKYGYT
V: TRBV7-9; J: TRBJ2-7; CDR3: ASSLLSAGYEQY
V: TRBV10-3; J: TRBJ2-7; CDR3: AISRGAGGPHEQY
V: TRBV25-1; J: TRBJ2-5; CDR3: ASSDWEKGGETQY
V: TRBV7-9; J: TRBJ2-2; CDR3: ASSFDPGELF
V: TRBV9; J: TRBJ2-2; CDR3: ASSVVEGGANFGGELF
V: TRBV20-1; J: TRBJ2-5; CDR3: SVGTPLEQY
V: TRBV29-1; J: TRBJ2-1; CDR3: SVVGGLGIASYNEQF
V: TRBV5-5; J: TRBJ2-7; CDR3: ASSLDREQY
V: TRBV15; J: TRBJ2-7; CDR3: ATSRGDSYYEQY
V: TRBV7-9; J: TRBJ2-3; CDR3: ASSLDGREDTQY
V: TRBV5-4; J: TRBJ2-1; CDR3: ASSLARLDAEQF
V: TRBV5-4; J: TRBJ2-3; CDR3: ASSPPGLAEFDTQY
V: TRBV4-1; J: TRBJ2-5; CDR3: ASSRLASETQY
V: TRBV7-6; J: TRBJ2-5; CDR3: ASSLVDGVQETQY
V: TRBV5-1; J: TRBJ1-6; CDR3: ASSLASGTNSPLH
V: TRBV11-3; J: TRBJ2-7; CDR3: ASSRYLGDYEQY
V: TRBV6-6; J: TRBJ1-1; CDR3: ASSSSRDTEAF
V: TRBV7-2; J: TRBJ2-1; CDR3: ASSLVLSEQF
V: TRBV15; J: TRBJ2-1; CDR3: ATSRPYNEQF
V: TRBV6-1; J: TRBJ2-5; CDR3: AGILAGGETQY
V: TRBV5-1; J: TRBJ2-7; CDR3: ASSSTGQTYEQY
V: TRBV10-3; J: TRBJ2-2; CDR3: AISGGRTGELF